The source of this TCR beta chain is a study of cytomegalovirus exposure and HLA in healthy donors. General study findings and limits: As a later analysis showed, several of the most significant clusters appeared to be linked to common viral pathogens. The study put 160 or so TCR beta chains on its list as cytomegalovirus-associated. 87-base-pair reads could not separate some V segments, including TRBV6-2 and TRBV6-3.

The study sampled nominally healthy donors, though unrecorded immune exposures were likely. Both 60 Vbeta primers and 13 Jbeta primers went into the PCR. Method: immunoSEQ multiplex PCR; TCRdb's copy keeps in-frame clones and lacks some. The data hold 180,000 or so clones, with 76% observed a single time. Comment on this clone: Its target is unknown.

Germline V gene lookup returns CDR1 LNHNV and CDR2 YYDKDF (reference sequence). Trimming left V 3 bases short and J 2 bases short, with 17 bases between. This CDR3 has 18 amino acids. The TCR was taken from a woman aged 25-40 years in good health and CMV-seropositive. Specimen: PBMCs. The genes are TRBV15 and TRBJ2-6, with TRBD2 as a possible D gene (7 bases). CDR3 in amino acids: CATSSALGRGAGANVLTF. The CDR3 region has the DNA TGTGCCACCAGCAGCGCTCTGGGGAGGGGGGCTGGGGCCAACGTCCTGACTTTC.